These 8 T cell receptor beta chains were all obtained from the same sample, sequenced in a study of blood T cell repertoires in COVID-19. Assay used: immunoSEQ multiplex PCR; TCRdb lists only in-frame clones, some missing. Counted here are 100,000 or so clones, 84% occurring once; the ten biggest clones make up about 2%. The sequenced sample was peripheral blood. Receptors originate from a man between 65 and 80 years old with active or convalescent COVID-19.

CDR3 in amino acids: CASSGTGDRGHYGYTF. Written as DNA, the CDR3 is TGTGCCAGCTCCGGGACAGGGGACAGGGGCCACTATGGCTACACCTTC. The J gene is TRBJ1-2, the V gene TRBV18, with 10 bases lining up with TRBD1. V shed 6 bases and J 3 bases; nucleotides not matched to a gene: 10. The V gene's germline CDR1 is KGHSH and CDR2 LQKENI. The CDR3 runs to 16 residues. The variable domain in full, completed from reference TRBV18 and TRBJ1-2, reads NAGVMQNPRHLVRRRGQEARLRCSPMKGHSHVYWYRQLPEEGLKFMVYLQKENIIDESGMPKERFSAEFPKEGPSILRIQQVVRGDSAAYFCASSGTGDRGHYGYTFGSGTRLTVV.

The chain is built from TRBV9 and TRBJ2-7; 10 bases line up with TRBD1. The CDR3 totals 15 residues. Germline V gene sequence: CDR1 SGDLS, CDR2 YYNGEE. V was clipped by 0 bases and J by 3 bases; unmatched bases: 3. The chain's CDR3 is CASSVGQGASYEQYF. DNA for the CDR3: TGTGCCAGCAGCGTAGGACAGGGGGCAAGCTACGAGCAGTACTTC.

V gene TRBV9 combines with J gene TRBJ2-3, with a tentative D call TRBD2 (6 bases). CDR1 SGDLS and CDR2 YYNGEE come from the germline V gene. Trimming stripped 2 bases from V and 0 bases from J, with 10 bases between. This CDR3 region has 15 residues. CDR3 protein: CASSVRGTSTDTQYF. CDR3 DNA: TGTGCCAGCAGCGTGCGCGGGACTAGCACAGATACGCAGTATTTT.

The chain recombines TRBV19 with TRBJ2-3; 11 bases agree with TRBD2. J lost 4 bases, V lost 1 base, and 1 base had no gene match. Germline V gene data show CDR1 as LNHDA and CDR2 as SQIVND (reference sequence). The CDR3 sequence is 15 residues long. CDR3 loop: CASSIVGLAADTQYF. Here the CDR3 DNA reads TGTGCCAGTAGTATAGTGGGACTAGCGGCAGATACGCAGTATTTT.

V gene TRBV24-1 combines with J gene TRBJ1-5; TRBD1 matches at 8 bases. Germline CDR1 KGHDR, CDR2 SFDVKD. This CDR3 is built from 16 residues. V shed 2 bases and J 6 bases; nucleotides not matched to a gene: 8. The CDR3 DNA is TGTGCCACCAGTGATTCCAGACAGGGGCCCAGTCAGCCCCAGCATTTT. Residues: CATSDSRQGPSQPQHF.

In nucleotides, the CDR3 is TGTGCCAGCAGCTTGGGACAGGGGGCCTACGAGCAGTACTTC. This translates into CASSLGQGAYEQYF. The gene calls are TRBV5-6 and TRBJ2-7; 9 nucleotides agree with TRBD1. The CDR3 has 14 amino acids. V was pared by 0 bases and J by 2 bases, with 0 bases of the junction left unmatched. CDR1 and CDR2 (germline): SGHDT, YYEEEE. The whole variable domain, remainder taken from reference TRBV5-6 and TRBJ2-7, is DAGVTQSPTHLIKTRGQQVTLRCSPKSGHDTVSWYQQALGQGPQFIFQYYEEEERQRGNFPDRFSGHQFPNYSSELNVNALLLGDSALYLCASSLGQGAYEQYFGPGTRLTVT.

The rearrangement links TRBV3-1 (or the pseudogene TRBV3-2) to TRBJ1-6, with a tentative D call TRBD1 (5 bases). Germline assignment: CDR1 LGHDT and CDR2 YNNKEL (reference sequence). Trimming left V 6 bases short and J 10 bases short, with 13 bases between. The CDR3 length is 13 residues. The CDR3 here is CASSPLGGSPLHF. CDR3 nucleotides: TGTGCCAGCAGTCCATTGGGGGGATCACCCCTCCACTTT.

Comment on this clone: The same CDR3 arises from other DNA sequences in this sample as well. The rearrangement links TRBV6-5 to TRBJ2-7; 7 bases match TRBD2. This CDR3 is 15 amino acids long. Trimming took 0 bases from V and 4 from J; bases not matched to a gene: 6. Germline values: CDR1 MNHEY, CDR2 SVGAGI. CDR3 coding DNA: TGTGCCAGCAGTTACTCCTGGCGGGGGACTTACGAGCAGTACTTC. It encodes CASSYSWRGTYEQYF.